Listed below are T cell receptor beta chains from one sample, sequenced in a study of T cell responses to AZD1222 COVID-19 vaccine. Sequencing used immunoSEQ multiplex PCR; TCRdb keeps in-frame clones, though not all of them. The table has roughly 81,000 clones, around 86% seen once. The sequencing here drew on peripheral blood, taken on day 0 of AZD1222 vaccination. Receptors originate from an adult in good health. CDR3s include the opening cysteine and the closing phenylalanine or tryptophan. The order of the fields is V gene, J gene, clone size, D gene, CDR3 protein, CDR3 DNA. The D gene is left open where the match is weak. Only part of the rows carry a size: once, few, many, or a class if the clone is expanded.

v_gene: TRBV7-2
j_gene: TRBJ2-7
abundance: NA
d_gene: NA
CDR3aa: CASSLPGTWPYEQYF
CDR3nt: TGTGCCAGCAGCTTGCCCGGGACTTGGCCCTACGAGCAGTACTTC

v_gene: TRBV11-3
j_gene: TRBJ1-1
abundance: NA
d_gene: NA
CDR3aa: CASSLDIGVNTEAFF
CDR3nt: TGTGCCAGCAGCTTAGATATCGGAGTGAACACTGAAGCTTTCTTT

v_gene: TRBV9
j_gene: TRBJ2-7
abundance: once
d_gene: TRBD1
CDR3aa: CASSVSGTGNYEQYF
CDR3nt: TGTGCCAGCAGCGTTTCCGGGACAGGGAATTACGAGCAGTACTTC

v_gene: TRBV28
j_gene: TRBJ2-1
abundance: NA
d_gene: NA
CDR3aa: CASSLRVAREQFF
CDR3nt: TGTGCCAGCAGTTTAAGGGTAGCGAGGGAGCAGTTCTTC

v_gene: TRBV11-1
j_gene: TRBJ2-7
abundance: once
d_gene: TRBD1
CDR3aa: CASSFEQGAREQYF
CDR3nt: TGTGCCAGCAGCTTCGAACAGGGGGCTCGGGAGCAGTACTTC

v_gene: TRBV6-5
j_gene: TRBJ1-2
abundance: few
d_gene: TRBD1
CDR3aa: CASSYDGTALGYGYTF
CDR3nt: TGTGCCAGCAGTTACGATGGGACAGCTCTCGGCTATGGCTACACCTTC

v_gene: TRBV14
j_gene: TRBJ1-5
abundance: few
d_gene: NA
CDR3aa: CASSQDSIDRINQPQHF
CDR3nt: TGTGCCAGCAGCCAAGATTCCATAGACAGAATCAATCAGCCCCAGCATTTT

v_gene: TRBV19
j_gene: TRBJ2-3
abundance: NA
d_gene: NA
CDR3aa: CASSGELNTDTQYF
CDR3nt: TGTGCCTCATCCGGAGAATTAAACACAGATACGCAGTATTTT

v_gene: TRBV29-1
j_gene: TRBJ2-2
abundance: NA
d_gene: NA
CDR3aa: CSVEANANTGELFF
CDR3nt: TGCAGCGTTGAAGCGAACGCGAACACCGGGGAGCTGTTTTTT

v_gene: TRBV18
j_gene: TRBJ1-6
abundance: NA
d_gene: TRBD1
CDR3aa: CASSRDRVRDSPLHF
CDR3nt: TGTGCCAGCTCACGAGACAGGGTTCGGGATTCACCCCTCCACTTT

v_gene: TRBV28
j_gene: TRBJ1-1
abundance: NA
d_gene: TRBD1
CDR3aa: CASVDRGMRTEAFF
CDR3nt: TGTGCCAGCGTGGACAGGGGGATGCGGACTGAAGCTTTCTTT

v_gene: TRBV19
j_gene: TRBJ1-1
abundance: NA
d_gene: NA
CDR3aa: CASSTKEILNTEAFF
CDR3nt: TGTGCCAGTAGTACTAAGGAGATCCTGAACACTGAAGCTTTCTTT

v_gene: TRBV6-1
j_gene: TRBJ2-3
abundance: NA
d_gene: TRBD2
CDR3aa: CASSEGLAGTTDTQYF
CDR3nt: TGTGCCAGCAGTGAAGGTCTAGCGGGGACCACAGATACGCAGTATTTT

v_gene: TRBV2
j_gene: TRBJ1-2
abundance: NA
d_gene: NA
CDR3aa: CASSGLKGLIYGYTF
CDR3nt: TGTGCCAGCAGTGGGTTGAAGGGCCTCATTTATGGCTACACCTTC

v_gene: TRBV28
j_gene: TRBJ2-2
abundance: once
d_gene: NA
CDR3aa: CASNNRRGDTGELFF
CDR3nt: TGTGCCAGCAATAATCGCCGGGGCGACACCGGGGAGCTGTTTTTT

v_gene: TRBV6-2/TRBV6-3
j_gene: TRBJ2-1
abundance: few
d_gene: TRBD1
CDR3aa: CASSRDSSLNEQFF
CDR3nt: TGTGCCAGCAGCCGGGACAGTTCTCTTAATGAGCAGTTCTTC

v_gene: TRBV20-1
j_gene: TRBJ1-5
abundance: NA
d_gene: NA
CDR3aa: CSAREGVERHF
CDR3nt: TGCAGTGCTAGAGAAGGGGTGGAGCGGCATTTT

v_gene: TRBV19
j_gene: TRBJ2-7
abundance: NA
d_gene: TRBD2
CDR3aa: CASSIRLAGGGTYEQYF
CDR3nt: TGTGCCAGTAGTATCCGCCTAGCGGGAGGGGGAACCTACGAGCAGTACTTC

v_gene: TRBV15
j_gene: TRBJ1-3
abundance: NA
d_gene: NA
CDR3aa: CATSVGRSSGNTIYF
CDR3nt: TGTGCCACCAGCGTCGGGAGAAGCTCTGGAAACACCATATATTTT

v_gene: TRBV18
j_gene: TRBJ1-4
abundance: NA
d_gene: NA
CDR3aa: CASSPSWEEKLFF
CDR3nt: TGTGCCAGCTCACCAAGTTGGGAGGAAAAACTGTTTTTT

v_gene: TRBV4-2
j_gene: TRBJ1-2
abundance: NA
d_gene: TRBD1
CDR3aa: CASRELDRGRGYTF
CDR3nt: TGTGCCAGCAGGGAATTAGACAGGGGTCGTGGCTACACCTTC

v_gene: TRBV28
j_gene: TRBJ1-6
abundance: NA
d_gene: NA
CDR3aa: CATKYDRSSYNSPLHF
CDR3nt: TGTGCCACAAAATATGACAGGAGCTCCTATAATTCACCCCTCCACTTT

v_gene: TRBV6-1
j_gene: TRBJ2-3
abundance: NA
d_gene: TRBD1
CDR3aa: CASSDPGTGGTDTQYF
CDR3nt: TGTGCCAGCAGTGACCCGGGGACAGGGGGCACAGATACGCAGTATTTT

v_gene: TRBV6-5
j_gene: TRBJ1-2
abundance: once
d_gene: TRBD1
CDR3aa: CASTISGTAGYTF
CDR3nt: TGTGCCAGCACCATTTCTGGGACAGCTGGCTACACCTTC

v_gene: TRBV4-2
j_gene: TRBJ1-6
abundance: few
d_gene: NA
CDR3aa: CASSQGGPGRVSPLHF
CDR3nt: TGTGCCAGCAGCCAAGGGGGACCTGGCAGGGTTTCACCCCTCCACTTT

v_gene: TRBV5-6
j_gene: TRBJ1-1
abundance: NA
d_gene: TRBD1
CDR3aa: CASSSDRGRAEAFF
CDR3nt: TGTGCCAGCAGCTCGGACAGGGGAAGAGCTGAAGCTTTCTTT

v_gene: TRBV7-9
j_gene: TRBJ1-6
abundance: NA
d_gene: NA
CDR3aa: CASSLSGTRGNSPLHF
CDR3nt: TGTGCCAGCAGTCTAAGCGGGACAAGGGGGAATTCACCCCTCCACTTT

v_gene: TRBV6-4
j_gene: TRBJ1-1
abundance: NA
d_gene: TRBD1
CDR3aa: CASSETGGRGSTEAFF
CDR3nt: TGTGCCAGCAGTGAGACAGGGGGCCGTGGATCTACTGAAGCTTTCTTT

v_gene: TRBV29-1
j_gene: TRBJ2-3
abundance: NA
d_gene: TRBD1
CDR3aa: CSATGDRSHRADTQYF
CDR3nt: TGCAGCGCCACGGGGGACAGGTCCCATAGGGCAGATACGCAGTATTTT

v_gene: TRBV19
j_gene: TRBJ2-5
abundance: few
d_gene: TRBD2
CDR3aa: CASSPSYSGLAGKETQYF
CDR3nt: TGTGCCAGTAGTCCCAGTTACTCCGGACTAGCGGGAAAAGAGACCCAGTACTTC

v_gene: TRBV5-5
j_gene: TRBJ1-2
abundance: NA
d_gene: NA
CDR3aa: CASSLEVLANSYGYTF
CDR3nt: TGTGCCAGCAGCTTGGAAGTATTGGCGAACTCATATGGCTACACCTTC

v_gene: TRBV7-3
j_gene: TRBJ2-2
abundance: NA
d_gene: NA
CDR3aa: CASSPQRADTGELFF
CDR3nt: TGTGCCAGCAGCCCCCAAAGGGCTGACACCGGGGAGCTGTTTTTT

v_gene: TRBV27
j_gene: TRBJ2-7
abundance: NA
d_gene: TRBD1
CDR3aa: CASSLGGQGYEQHF
CDR3nt: TGTGCCAGCAGTTTAGGTGGACAGGGCTACGAGCAGCACTTC

v_gene: TRBV27
j_gene: TRBJ2-3
abundance: NA
d_gene: TRBD2
CDR3aa: CASSSWTSARVGTQYF
CDR3nt: TGTGCCAGCAGTTCCTGGACTAGCGCGAGGGTTGGTACGCAGTATTTT

v_gene: TRBV7-2
j_gene: TRBJ2-5
abundance: few
d_gene: TRBD1
CDR3aa: CASSFDRGPETQYF
CDR3nt: TGTGCCAGCAGCTTCGACAGGGGGCCTGAGACCCAGTACTTC

v_gene: TRBV29-1
j_gene: TRBJ2-5
abundance: NA
d_gene: NA
CDR3aa: CSATRASRQETQYF
CDR3nt: TGCAGCGCCACCCGGGCATCGAGGCAAGAGACCCAGTACTTC

v_gene: TRBV7-9
j_gene: TRBJ2-5
abundance: medium-sized
d_gene: TRBD1
CDR3aa: CASSTQGVPSKETQYF
CDR3nt: TGTGCCAGCAGCACACAGGGGGTACCATCCAAGGAGACCCAGTACTTC

v_gene: TRBV7-3
j_gene: TRBJ1-1
abundance: once
d_gene: TRBD1
CDR3aa: CASSSGGGTETEAFF
CDR3nt: TGTGCCAGCAGCTCTGGCGGCGGGACAGAAACTGAAGCTTTCTTT

v_gene: TRBV5-5
j_gene: TRBJ2-2
abundance: NA
d_gene: NA
CDR3aa: CASSLGQSRTGELFF
CDR3nt: TGTGCCAGCAGCTTGGGCCAATCAAGGACCGGGGAGCTGTTTTTT

v_gene: TRBV11-2
j_gene: TRBJ2-7
abundance: few
d_gene: NA
CDR3aa: CASSLDRGSSYEQYF
CDR3nt: TGTGCCAGCAGCTTAGATCGGGGCAGCTCCTACGAGCAGTACTTC

v_gene: TRBV6-1
j_gene: TRBJ1-4
abundance: NA
d_gene: NA
CDR3aa: CASSEKQGATNEKLFF
CDR3nt: TGTGCCAGCAGTGAGAAGCAGGGTGCGACTAATGAAAAACTGTTTTTT

v_gene: TRBV6-5
j_gene: TRBJ2-7
abundance: few
d_gene: NA
CDR3aa: CASRGLDEQYF
CDR3nt: TGTGCCAGTCGGGGGCTCGACGAGCAGTACTTC

v_gene: TRBV19
j_gene: TRBJ1-6
abundance: NA
d_gene: TRBD1
CDR3aa: CASSMGRGTSPLHF
CDR3nt: TGTGCCAGTAGTATGGGCAGGGGGACTTCACCCCTCCACTTT

v_gene: TRBV25-1
j_gene: TRBJ2-5
abundance: NA
d_gene: NA
CDR3aa: CASSDLGGGEETQYF
CDR3nt: TGTGCCAGCAGTGATCTAGGGGGAGGGGAGGAGACCCAGTACTTC

v_gene: TRBV7-8
j_gene: TRBJ2-3
abundance: NA
d_gene: TRBD2
CDR3aa: CASSFLGLATQYF
CDR3nt: TGTGCCAGCAGCTTCCTCGGACTAGCTACGCAGTATTTT

v_gene: TRBV11-2
j_gene: TRBJ1-2
abundance: NA
d_gene: TRBD1
CDR3aa: CATAWDRGYGYTF
CDR3nt: TGTGCCACAGCTTGGGACAGGGGCTATGGCTACACCTTC

v_gene: TRBV5-1
j_gene: TRBJ1-6
abundance: NA
d_gene: TRBD1
CDR3aa: CASSLDHRGRGTNSPLHF
CDR3nt: TGCGCCAGCAGCTTGGACCACAGGGGGCGGGGTACCAATTCACCCCTCCACTTT

v_gene: TRBV5-4
j_gene: TRBJ2-1
abundance: NA
d_gene: NA
CDR3aa: CASSLDQGEANEQFF
CDR3nt: TGTGCCAGCAGCTTGGACCAGGGAGAAGCTAATGAGCAGTTCTTC

v_gene: TRBV9
j_gene: TRBJ2-3
abundance: NA
d_gene: TRBD1
CDR3aa: CASSPEGGQGTDTQYF
CDR3nt: TGTGCCAGCAGCCCTGAGGGGGGACAGGGTACAGATACGCAGTATTTT

v_gene: TRBV6-1
j_gene: TRBJ1-5
abundance: once
d_gene: TRBD1
CDR3aa: CASVLGQGNQPQHF
CDR3nt: TGTGCCAGCGTTCTAGGACAGGGCAATCAGCCCCAGCATTTT

v_gene: TRBV12-5
j_gene: TRBJ2-7
abundance: few
d_gene: TRBD2
CDR3aa: CASGLQGGSYEQYF
CDR3nt: TGTGCTAGTGGTTTGCAGGGAGGGAGCTACGAGCAGTACTTC

v_gene: TRBV4-3
j_gene: TRBJ1-4
abundance: NA
d_gene: NA
CDR3aa: CASSQQKGEKLFF
CDR3nt: TGCGCCAGCAGCCAACAAAAGGGGGAAAAACTGTTTTTT

v_gene: TRBV5-1
j_gene: TRBJ2-7
abundance: NA
d_gene: TRBD1
CDR3aa: CASSLAGQGSYEQYF
CDR3nt: TGCGCCAGCAGCTTGGCAGGACAGGGGAGCTACGAGCAGTACTTC

v_gene: TRBV3-1/TRBV3-2
j_gene: TRBJ2-5
abundance: once
d_gene: TRBD2
CDR3aa: CASSQYRGGQETQYF
CDR3nt: TGTGCCAGCAGCCAATATCGGGGGGGGCAGGAGACCCAGTACTTC

v_gene: TRBV30
j_gene: TRBJ2-2
abundance: NA
d_gene: NA
CDR3aa: CAWRGSNTGELFF
CDR3nt: TGTGCCTGGAGGGGGTCGAACACCGGGGAGCTGTTTTTT

v_gene: TRBV18
j_gene: TRBJ2-6
abundance: NA
d_gene: TRBD1
CDR3aa: CASSLNQGALGANVLTF
CDR3nt: TGTGCCAGCTCACTAAACCAGGGGGCGCTGGGGGCCAACGTCCTGACTTTC

v_gene: TRBV18
j_gene: TRBJ2-4
abundance: once
d_gene: TRBD1
CDR3aa: CASSPPQTGTGKNIQYF
CDR3nt: TGTGCCAGCTCACCTCCTCAAACCGGGACAGGGAAAAACATTCAGTACTTC

v_gene: TRBV5-1
j_gene: TRBJ2-3
abundance: once
d_gene: NA
CDR3aa: CASSLSAGGTDTQYF
CDR3nt: TGCGCCAGCAGCTTGTCGGCAGGTGGCACAGATACGCAGTATTTT

v_gene: TRBV29-1
j_gene: TRBJ2-3
abundance: NA
d_gene: NA
CDR3aa: CSGTPSTDTQYF
CDR3nt: TGCAGCGGGACACCTAGCACAGATACGCAGTATTTT